Sequencing of this T cell receptor beta chain was carried out in a study of blood T cell repertoires in COVID-19. Study-wide context: Material from acute and convalescent COVID-19 was sourced from the United States, Italy and Spain.

Trimming shortened V by 8 bases and J by 6 bases, and 16 bases separated the two germline ends. Germline V gene data show CDR1 as LGHNA and CDR2 as YNFKEQ. The CDR3 runs to 14 residues. Libraries were prepared by immunoSEQ multiplex PCR; TCRdb keeps only in-frame clonotypes and omits some of them. The sample has around 240,000 clones, 83% seen once. This receptor was taken from a woman aged 50 to 60 with acute or convalescent COVID-19. Input material: peripheral blood. The V and J genes are TRBV4-2 and TRBJ1-4, with a weak D call TRBD1 (5 bases). Here the CDR3 DNA reads TGTGCCAGCGGACAAGCCGGGTTCGATGAAAAACTGTTTTTT. Translating gives CASGQAGFDEKLFF.